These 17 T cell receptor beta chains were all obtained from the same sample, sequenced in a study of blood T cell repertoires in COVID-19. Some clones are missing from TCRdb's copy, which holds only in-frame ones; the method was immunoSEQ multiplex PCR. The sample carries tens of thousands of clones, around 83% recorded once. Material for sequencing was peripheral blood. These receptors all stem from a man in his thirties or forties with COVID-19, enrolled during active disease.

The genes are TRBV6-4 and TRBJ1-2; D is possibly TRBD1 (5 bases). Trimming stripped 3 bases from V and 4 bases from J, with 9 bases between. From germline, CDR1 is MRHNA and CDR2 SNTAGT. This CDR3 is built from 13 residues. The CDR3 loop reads CASSEDSAYGYTF. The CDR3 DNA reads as TGTGCCAGCAGTGAAGACAGTGCCTATGGCTACACCTTC.

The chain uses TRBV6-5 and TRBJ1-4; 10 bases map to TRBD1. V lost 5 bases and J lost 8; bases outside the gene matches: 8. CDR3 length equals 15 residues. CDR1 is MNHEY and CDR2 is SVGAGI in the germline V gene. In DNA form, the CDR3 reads TGTGCCAGCAGTCAACCGGGACAGGGGAACGAAAAACTGTTTTTT. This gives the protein CASSQPGQGNEKLFF.

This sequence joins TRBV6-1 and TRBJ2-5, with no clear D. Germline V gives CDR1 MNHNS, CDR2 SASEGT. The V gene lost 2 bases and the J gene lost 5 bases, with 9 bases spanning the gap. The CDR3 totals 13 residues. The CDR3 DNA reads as TGTGCCAGCAGTGAACAGGTGAAGGAGACCCAGTACTTC. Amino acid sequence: CASSEQVKETQYF.

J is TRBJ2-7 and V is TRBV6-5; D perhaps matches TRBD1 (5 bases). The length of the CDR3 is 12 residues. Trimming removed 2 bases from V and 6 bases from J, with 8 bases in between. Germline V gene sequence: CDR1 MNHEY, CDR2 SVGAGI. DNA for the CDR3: TGTGCCAGCAGTTACGAAGGGGTCGAGCAGTACTTC. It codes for CASSYEGVEQYF.

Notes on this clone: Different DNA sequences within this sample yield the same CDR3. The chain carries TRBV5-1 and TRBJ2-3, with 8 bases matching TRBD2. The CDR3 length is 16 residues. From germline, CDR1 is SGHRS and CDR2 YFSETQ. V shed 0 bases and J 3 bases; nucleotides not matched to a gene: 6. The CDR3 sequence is CASSLAPRGGTDTQYF. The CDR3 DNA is TGCGCCAGCAGCTTGGCCCCCCGCGGGGGGACAGATACGCAGTATTTT.

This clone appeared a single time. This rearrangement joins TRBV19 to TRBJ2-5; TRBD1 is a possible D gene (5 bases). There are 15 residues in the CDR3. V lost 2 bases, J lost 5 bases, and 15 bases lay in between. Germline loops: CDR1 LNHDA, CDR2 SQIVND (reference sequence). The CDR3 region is CASSISRPGRETQYF. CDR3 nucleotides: TGTGCCAGTAGTATATCTCGGCCAGGGCGGGAGACCCAGTACTTC.

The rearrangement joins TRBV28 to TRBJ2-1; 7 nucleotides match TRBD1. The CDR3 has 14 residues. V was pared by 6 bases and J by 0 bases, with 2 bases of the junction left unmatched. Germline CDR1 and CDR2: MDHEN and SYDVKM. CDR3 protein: CASSGTASYNEQFF. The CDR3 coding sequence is TGTGCCAGCAGCGGGACAGCCTCCTACAATGAGCAGTTCTTC.

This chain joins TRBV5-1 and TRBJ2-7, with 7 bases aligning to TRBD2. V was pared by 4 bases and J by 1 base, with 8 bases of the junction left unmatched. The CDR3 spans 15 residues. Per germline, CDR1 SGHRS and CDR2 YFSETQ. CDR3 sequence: CASSEQPSGSYEQYF. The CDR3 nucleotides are TGCGCCAGCAGCGAGCAGCCTAGCGGATCCTACGAGCAGTACTTC.

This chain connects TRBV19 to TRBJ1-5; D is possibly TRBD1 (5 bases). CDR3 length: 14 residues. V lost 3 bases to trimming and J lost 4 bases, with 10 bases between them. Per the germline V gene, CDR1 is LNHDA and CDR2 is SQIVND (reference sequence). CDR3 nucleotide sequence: TGTGCCAGTAGTATTGGGGCAGATAATCAGCCCCAGCATTTT. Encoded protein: CASSIGADNQPQHF.

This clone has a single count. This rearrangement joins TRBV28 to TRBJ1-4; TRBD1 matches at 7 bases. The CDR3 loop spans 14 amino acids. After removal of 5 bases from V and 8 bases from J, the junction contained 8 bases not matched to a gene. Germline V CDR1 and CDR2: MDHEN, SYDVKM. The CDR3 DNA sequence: TGTGCCAGCAGTAGACAGGGCCTAACGGAAAAACTGTTTTTT. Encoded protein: CASSRQGLTEKLFF.

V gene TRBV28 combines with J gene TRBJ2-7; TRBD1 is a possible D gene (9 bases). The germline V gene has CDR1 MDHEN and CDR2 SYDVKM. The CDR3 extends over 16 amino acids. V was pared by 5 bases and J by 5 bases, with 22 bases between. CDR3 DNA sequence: TGTGCCAGCAGTACCAACAGGGGGCTAGCGGGCGACGAGCAGTACTTC. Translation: CASSTNRGLAGDEQYF.

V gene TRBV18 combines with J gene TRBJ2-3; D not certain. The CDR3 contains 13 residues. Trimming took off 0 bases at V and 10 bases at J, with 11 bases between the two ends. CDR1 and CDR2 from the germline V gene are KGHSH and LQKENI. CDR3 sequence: CASSPPSLAAQYF. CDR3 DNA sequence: TGTGCCAGCTCACCACCCAGCCTTGCGGCGCAGTATTTT.

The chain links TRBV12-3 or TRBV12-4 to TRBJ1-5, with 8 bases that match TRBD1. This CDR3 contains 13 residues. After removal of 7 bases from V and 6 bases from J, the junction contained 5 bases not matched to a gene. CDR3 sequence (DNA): TGTGCCAGCACAACAGGGGGGGTTCAGCCCCAGCATTTT. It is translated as CASTTGGVQPQHF.

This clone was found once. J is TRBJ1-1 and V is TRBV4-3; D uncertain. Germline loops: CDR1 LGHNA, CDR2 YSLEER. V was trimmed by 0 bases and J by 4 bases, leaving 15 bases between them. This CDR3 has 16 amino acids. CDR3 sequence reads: CASSQDREPRGTEAFF. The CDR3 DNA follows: TGCGCCAGCAGCCAAGACCGGGAGCCGCGGGGCACTGAAGCTTTCTTT.

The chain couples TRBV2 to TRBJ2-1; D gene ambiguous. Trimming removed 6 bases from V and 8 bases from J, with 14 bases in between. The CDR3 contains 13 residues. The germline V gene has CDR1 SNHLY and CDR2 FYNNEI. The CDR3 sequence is CASSETNRYEQFF. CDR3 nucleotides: TGTGCCAGCAGCGAAACTAATCGCTATGAGCAGTTCTTC.

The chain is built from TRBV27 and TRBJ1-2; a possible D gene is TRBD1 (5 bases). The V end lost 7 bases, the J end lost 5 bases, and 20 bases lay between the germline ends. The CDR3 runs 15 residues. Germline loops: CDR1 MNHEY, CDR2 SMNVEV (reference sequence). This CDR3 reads CASTPTGGFRYGYTF. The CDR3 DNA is TGTGCCAGCACCCCGACCGGGGGATTCCGGTATGGCTACACCTTC.

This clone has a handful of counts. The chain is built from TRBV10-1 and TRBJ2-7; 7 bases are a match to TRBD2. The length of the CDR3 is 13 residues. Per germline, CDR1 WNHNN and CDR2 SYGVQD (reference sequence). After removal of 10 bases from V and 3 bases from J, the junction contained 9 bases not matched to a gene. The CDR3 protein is CATTGRKSYEQYF. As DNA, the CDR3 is TGCGCCACCACCGGGAGGAAAAGCTACGAGCAGTACTTC.